The 10 T cell receptor beta chains presented below share a single source sample, sequenced in a study of blood T cell repertoires in COVID-19. Assay: immunoSEQ multiplex PCR; the TCRdb copy retains only in-frame clones and omits some. The sample has some 130,000 clones; more than 70% are singletons. The sample taken for sequencing was peripheral blood. The receptors shown here come from a man aged 45-60 years with acute or convalescent COVID-19.

The chain links TRBV2 to TRBJ1-6; D is uncertain. V shed 3 bases and J shed 0 bases, with 9 bases lying between them. Looked up from germline, CDR1 is SNHLY and CDR2 is FYNNEI. CDR3 length: 16 residues. CDR3 sequence (DNA): TGTGCCAGCAGTGAGAGGTTGAGCTCCTATAATTCACCCCTCCACTTT. It is translated as CASSERLSSYNSPLHF.

V and J are TRBV28 and TRBJ2-7; unclear D gene. Germline values: CDR1 MDHEN, CDR2 SYDVKM. V lost 5 bases and J lost 5, with 16 bases in between. There are 14 residues in the CDR3. As DNA, the CDR3 is TGTGCCAGCAGTCCCGGGTCCCTACGTGACGAGCAGTACTTC. Translation gives CASSPGSLRDEQYF. Based on the CDR3 plus reference TRBV28 and TRBJ2-7, the full variable domain is DVKVTQSSRYLVKRTGEKVFLECVQDMDHENMFWYRQDPGLGLRLIYFSYDVKMKEKGDIPEGYSVSREKKERFSLILESASTNQTSMYLCASSPGSLRDEQYFGPGTRLTVT.

This clone was found a few times. CDR3 residues: CASGPSSGQQFF. Here the CDR3 DNA reads TGTGCCAGCGGACCCTCTAGCGGTCAGCAGTTCTTC. V is TRBV7-3 and J is TRBJ2-1; 7 bases align to TRBD2. Looked up from germline, CDR1 is SGHTA and CDR2 is FQGTGA. V was pared by 8 bases and J by 11 bases, with 9 bases of the junction left unmatched. The CDR3 sequence is 12 residues long.

The V call is TRBV2, the J call TRBJ1-2, with D hard to call. Germline V gene sequence: CDR1 SNHLY, CDR2 FYNNEI. Trimming took 0 bases from V and 2 from J, leaving 7 bases between them. The CDR3 is 14 amino acids. For the CDR3, the DNA is TGTGCCAGCAGTGAAGCAACGGGGAACTATGGCTACACCTTC. Residues: CASSEATGNYGYTF.

J is TRBJ1-1 and V is TRBV19, with 7 bases that match TRBD1. The CDR3 is 14 amino acids. CDR1 and CDR2 from the germline V gene are LNHDA and SQIVND (reference sequence). V was clipped by 5 bases and J by 5 bases; unmatched bases: 8. CDR3 DNA sequence: TGTGCCAGTAGTTTACAGGGGCTGGGGACTGAAGCTTTCTTT. This gives the protein CASSLQGLGTEAFF. The entire variable domain, with the rest obtained from reference TRBV19 and TRBJ1-1, is as follows: DGGITQSPKYLFRKEGQNVTLSCEQNLNHDAMYWYRQDPGQGLRLIYYSQIVNDFQKGDIAEGYSVSREKKESFPLTVTSAQKNPTAFYLCASSLQGLGTEAFFGQGTRLTVV.

The count of this clone is one. The chain combines TRBV5-1 with TRBJ1-2; a possible D gene is TRBD1 (5 bases). The CDR3 runs to 16 residues. Germline V gene data show CDR1 as SGHRS and CDR2 as YFSETQ. Trimming removed 4 bases from V and 0 bases from J, with 16 bases in between. CDR3 region: CASSRGEGDANYGYTF. The CDR3 DNA follows: TGCGCCAGCAGCCGGGGGGAAGGGGACGCTAACTATGGCTACACCTTC.

The rearrangement links TRBV5-1 to TRBJ2-3; 13 nucleotides agree with TRBD2. V trimming: 0 bases; J trimming: 6 bases; junction bases outside the gene matches: 4. This CDR3 contains 16 residues. CDR1 and CDR2 from the germline V gene are SGHRS and YFSETQ. CDR3 region: CASSLVTSGGADTQYF. The DNA for the CDR3 is TGCGCCAGCAGCTTGGTAACTAGCGGGGGGGCGGATACGCAGTATTTT.

This chain joins TRBV4-1 and TRBJ2-7; weak D call: TRBD2 (5 bases). Per the germline V gene, CDR1 is MGHRA and CDR2 is YSYEKL. V lost 2 bases and J lost 0, with 8 bases in between. The CDR3 loop spans 14 amino acids. The CDR3 DNA reads as TGCGCCAGCAGCCAAAATAGCGACTCCTACGAGCAGTACTTC. Protein sequence: CASSQNSDSYEQYF.

The V gene is TRBV28, the J gene TRBJ1-1; 8 positions agree with TRBD1. The CDR3 runs 14 residues. The V and J ends lost 6 bases and 5 bases, in that order; junction bases with no gene match: 8. The germline V gene has CDR1 MDHEN and CDR2 SYDVKM. This chain's CDR3 is CASSPFRGRTEAFF. The DNA for the CDR3 is TGTGCCAGCAGCCCATTCAGGGGGCGAACTGAAGCTTTCTTT.

The gene calls are TRBV27 and TRBJ2-2, with 8 nucleotides matching TRBD2. The CDR3 covers 14 residues. CDR1 and CDR2 (germline): MNHEY, SMNVEV (reference sequence). After removal of 6 bases from V and 7 bases from J, the junction contained 7 bases not matched to a gene. The CDR3 region is CASRFPSGGGELFF. The CDR3 nucleotides read TGTGCCAGCAGGTTTCCGAGCGGGGGCGGGGAGCTGTTTTTT.